What follows are 10 T cell receptor beta chains derived from one specimen sequenced in a study of blood T cell repertoires in COVID-19. Here immunoSEQ multiplex PCR was the method, and the copy in TCRdb shows in-frame clones only, minus some. Of 150,000 or so clones in the sample, 80% to 90% are singletons; the top ten hold less than 50%. The sequencing sample was made of peripheral blood. Receptors were obtained from a human donor in a cohort sampled during active COVID-19.

The V gene is TRBV3-1 (or the pseudogene TRBV3-2), the J gene TRBJ2-1; the match to TRBD2 covers 9 bases. V dropped 0 bases and J dropped 4; count of bases not matched to a gene: 7. The CDR3 extends over 17 amino acids. Per the germline V gene, CDR1 is LGHDT and CDR2 is YNNKEL (reference sequence). The CDR3 here is CASSQEGQRGVYNEQFF. The CDR3 DNA is TGTGCCAGCAGCCAAGAGGGACAGCGGGGGGTATACAATGAGCAGTTCTTC.

V usage is TRBV4-2 and J usage is TRBJ1-2; D uncertain. Germline CDR1 LGHNA, CDR2 YNFKEQ. V lost 0 bases and J 4 bases, leaving 9 bases between the germline ends. This CDR3 spans 14 amino acids. The CDR3 DNA reads TGTGCCAGCAGCCAAGATGTAACAGTCTATGGCTACACCTTC. Its translation is CASSQDVTVYGYTF.

The rearrangement joins TRBV4-1 to TRBJ1-4, with a weak D call TRBD1 (5 bases). Germline V lookup: CDR1 MGHRA, CDR2 YSYEKL. Trimming took off 0 bases at V and 2 bases at J, with 10 bases between the two ends. The CDR3 is made up of 16 amino acids. CDR3 bases: TGCGCCAGCAGCCAAGATGGGGCAGTTACTAATGAAAAACTGTTTTTT. Protein product: CASSQDGAVTNEKLFF.

This clone was counted between two and nine times. The rearrangement uses TRBV7-9 and TRBJ1-6, with D unclear. Germline assignment: CDR1 SEHNR and CDR2 FQNEAQ (reference sequence). Trimming left V 7 bases short and J 4 bases short, with 14 bases between. CDR3 length equals 15 residues. CDR3 in amino acids: CASTPSRHYNSPLHF. For the CDR3, the DNA is TGTGCCAGCACCCCGAGCAGGCATTATAATTCACCCCTCCACTTT.

This rearrangement joins TRBV28 to TRBJ1-2; no reliable D call. The CDR3 has 14 residues. Germline V gives CDR1 MDHEN, CDR2 SYDVKM. Trimming removed 1 base at V and 2 bases at J, with 8 bases between. The CDR3 nucleotides are TGTGCCAGCAGTTTATTGCCAGTAAACTATGGCTACACCTTC. Translation: CASSLLPVNYGYTF.

The chain couples TRBV27 to TRBJ2-7, with 9 bases that match TRBD1. The CDR3 runs 15 residues. V was clipped by 6 bases and J by 0 bases; unmatched bases: 6. CDR1 and CDR2 (germline): MNHEY, SMNVEV (reference sequence). This chain's CDR3 is CASRGTGGLSYEQYF. The CDR3, as DNA: TGTGCCAGCAGGGGAACAGGGGGCCTCTCCTACGAGCAGTACTTC.

V usage is TRBV15 and J usage is TRBJ1-2; a weak D match, TRBD1 (5 bases). This CDR3 has 15 amino acids. Between the trimmed V and J ends, which lost 0 bases and 6 bases, there was a span of 14 bases. In germline, CDR1 is LNHNV, CDR2 YYDKDF (reference sequence). The CDR3 nucleotides are TGTGCCACCAGCAGAGATCTGGGGCAAGTCAATGGCTACACCTTC. This translates into CATSRDLGQVNGYTF.

The chain is built from TRBV30 and TRBJ1-1; D unresolved. Trimming left V 0 bases short and J 1 base short, with 12 bases between. CDR3 size: 15 residues. CDR1 GTSNPN and CDR2 SVGIG come from the germline V gene (reference sequence). CDR3 sequence: CAWSVSGQKNTEAFF. DNA for the CDR3: TGTGCCTGGAGTGTTAGTGGGCAGAAGAACACTGAAGCTTTCTTT.

The rearrangement uses TRBV2 and TRBJ2-5; D call uncertain. The CDR3 runs 13 residues. The germline CDR1 and CDR2 sequences are SNHLY and FYNNEI. V dropped 3 bases and J dropped 2 bases, with 7 bases sitting between them. The CDR3 is CASSDRYQETQYF. CDR3 in DNA: TGTGCCAGCAGTGACAGATATCAAGAGACCCAGTACTTC.

About this clone itself: One end of the junction does not line up with germline, which may come from a read error. The chain combines TRBV7-7 with TRBJ2-2, with TRBD1 as a possible D gene (5 bases). This CDR3 comprises 14 residues. Germline V CDR1 and CDR2: SSHAT, FNYEAQ (reference sequence). The CDR3 reads CASSLQENTGELFF. CDR3 DNA: TGTGCTAGCAGCTTACAGGAAAACACCGGGGAGCTGTTTTTT.